This T cell receptor beta chain was documented in a study of T cell responses to AZD1222 COVID-19 vaccine. The protocol was immunoSEQ multiplex PCR, while the TCRdb copy is restricted to in-frame clones and leaves out a portion. The sample yields 120,000 to 150,000 clones, about 90% seen once. Comment on this clone: The antigen is not known.

V shed 2 bases and J shed 0 bases, with 7 bases lying between them. CDR1 is LNHDA, CDR2 SQIVND, per germline (reference sequence). This CDR3 has 14 amino acids. Study-wide findings and caveats: At baseline, seropositivity was found in only 5 to 7 AZD1222 recipients. It should be noted that donors were predominantly white British and more often female, and clonal diversity was possibly underestimated. The study reported that nearly half of spike-specific TCRs target unmutated variant regions.

The genes are TRBV19 and TRBJ2-5, with D possibly being TRBD1 (5 bases). This clonotype was obtained from an adult who received the MenACWY meningococcal vaccine as a control. Material: peripheral blood, obtained 28 days after the second dose of the MenACWY control vaccine. The CDR3 nucleotides read TGTGCCAGTAGTATACCAGGGAACCAAGAGACCCAGTACTTC. Protein: CASSIPGNQETQYF.